The source of this T cell receptor (beta chain) is a study of naive and memory T cell subsets. Both TRBC1 and TRBC2 were covered by a beta constant-region primer of two equimolar oligonucleotides. Ligated cDNA was amplified by four rounds of PCR with nested alpha and beta constant-region primers and SP2. TCRdb passed the UMI-ligation and nested PCR reads through MiXCR, listing each CDR3 protein once. The sample yields some 80,000 distinct CDR3 sequences, 9% to 9.5% seen once. With 1 base removed from V and 5 bases from J, the gap between germline ends came to 17 bases. Per germline, CDR1 SEHNR and CDR2 FQNEAQ (reference sequence). This CDR3 is built from 16 residues. This clonotype was seen only a few times.

The V gene is TRBV7-9, the J gene TRBJ1-1, with a weak D call TRBD1 (6 bases). Material: naive CD8+ T cells from blood. The sequence derives from a human donor in good health. The DNA for the CDR3 is TGTGCCAGCAGCTTAGAGGTGGAGGGGGGGATAACTGAAGCTTTCTTT. Translated, it gives CASSLEVEGGITEAFF.